The next 17 T cell receptor beta chains were all read from a single sample in a study of blood T cell repertoires in COVID-19. Some clones are missing from TCRdb's copy, which holds only in-frame ones; the method was immunoSEQ multiplex PCR. This sample carries tens of thousands of clones, 89% of them seen once, and the ten largest clones take 3% to 4%. Sequenced input: peripheral blood. These receptors were collected from a woman between 65 and 79 years old with acute or convalescent COVID-19.

The chain recombines TRBV15 with TRBJ1-2; no clear D gene. Germline CDR1 LNHNV, CDR2 YYDKDF (reference sequence). Trimming pared 0 bases from V and 3 bases from J, leaving 8 bases between. The length of the CDR3 is 14 residues. CDR3 DNA: TGTGCCACCAGCAGAGATCAAACTTACTATGGCTACACCTTC. Protein sequence: CATSRDQTYYGYTF.

This chain uses TRBV11-2 with TRBJ2-2; D might be TRBD2 (6 bases). The CDR3 is made up of 13 amino acids. V lost 3 bases and J lost 7, with 9 bases in between. Germline CDR1 and CDR2: SGHAT and FQNNGV. The CDR3 DNA sequence: TGTGCCAGCAGCTTGGCGGGAAGCGGGGAGCTGTTTTTT. Amino acids: CASSLAGSGELFF.

The J gene is TRBJ2-1, the V gene TRBV7-2; 11 bases map to TRBD2. CDR1 is SGHTA and CDR2 is FQGNSA in the germline V gene. This CDR3 contains 16 residues. J was trimmed by 5 bases and V by 1 base; bases with no gene match: 4. The CDR3, as DNA: TGTGCCAGCAGCTTAGTGGGGACTAGCGGAGACAATGAGCAGTTCTTC. Protein product: CASSLVGTSGDNEQFF.

This rearrangement joins TRBV4-2 to TRBJ1-6, with a possible D match to TRBD1 (5 bases). CDR1 is LGHNA, CDR2 YNFKEQ, per germline. Trimming pared 0 bases from V and 9 bases from J, leaving 9 bases between. CDR3 length: 14 amino acids. Here the CDR3 reads CASSQDTGSSPLHF. The DNA for the CDR3 is TGTGCCAGCAGCCAAGATACAGGTTCTTCACCCCTCCACTTT.

This CDR3 is CASSRNLIGASGSDTQYF. In DNA form, the CDR3 reads TGTGCCAGCAGCCGAAATCTGATTGGGGCTAGCGGGAGTGATACGCAGTATTTT. The chain combines TRBV4-2 with TRBJ2-3; 10 positions match TRBD2. Trimming removed 4 bases from V and 6 bases from J; junction bases left unmatched: 16. The CDR3 spans 18 residues. The germline V gene has CDR1 LGHNA and CDR2 YNFKEQ.

The genes are TRBV2 and TRBJ1-5; D perhaps matches TRBD1 (5 bases). CDR1 and CDR2 (germline): SNHLY, FYNNEI. V lost 6 bases and J lost 2, with 17 bases in between. The CDR3 has 16 amino acids. The CDR3 nucleotides are TGTGCCAGCAGAAAGGGGTTGGAAATCGGCAATCAGCCCCAGCATTTT. This encodes CASRKGLEIGNQPQHF.

The V and J genes are TRBV20-1 and TRBJ1-1; D gene ambiguous. Germline CDR1 and CDR2: DFQATT and SNEGSKA (reference sequence). This CDR3 spans 8 amino acids. Trimming shortened V by 7 bases and J by 6 bases, and 3 bases separated the two germline ends. CDR3 coding DNA: TGCAGTGGGCCTGAAGCTTTCTTT. This translates into CSGPEAFF.

The table lists this clone with a count of one. This chain connects TRBV5-4 to TRBJ1-4; 8 nucleotides match TRBD1. The germline CDR1 and CDR2 sequences are SGHNT and YYREEE (reference sequence). This CDR3 comprises 14 residues. Trimming cost V 0 bases and J 5 bases; bases outside gene matches: 0. The CDR3 region has the DNA TGTGCCAGCAGCTTGGGGACAGGGAATGAAAAACTGTTTTTT. Protein sequence: CASSLGTGNEKLFF.

This clone was counted once. The V gene is TRBV6-1, the J gene TRBJ1-6; 7 bases line up with TRBD1. V was clipped by 0 bases and J by 6 bases; unmatched bases: 11. CDR3 length equals 18 residues. The V gene's germline CDR1 is MNHNS and CDR2 SASEGT. The DNA of the CDR3 is TGTGCCAGCAGTGAAGCGGGCTGGGGACAGACCCTTAATTCACCCCTCCACTTT. This gives the protein CASSEAGWGQTLNSPLHF.

This clone has more than one count but fewer than ten. The chain couples TRBV18 to TRBJ2-2; maybe TRBD2 (5 bases). V lost 4 bases and J 0 bases, leaving 12 bases between the germline ends. Germline lookup yields CDR1 KGHSH and CDR2 LQKENI. This CDR3 is 16 amino acids long. This CDR3 is CASSLNPGSNTGELFF. The CDR3 DNA reads TGTGCCAGCTCACTGAACCCGGGATCGAACACCGGGGAGCTGTTTTTT.

The rearrangement joins TRBV27 to TRBJ1-1, with 9 bases matching TRBD1. V lost 4 bases, J lost 5 bases, and 11 bases stayed unmatched. Germline values: CDR1 MNHEY, CDR2 SMNVEV (reference sequence). CDR3 size: 16 residues. The DNA of the CDR3 is TGTGCCAGCAGTTCCGGGACAGGGAATCGGGGAACTGAAGCTTTCTTT. Encoded protein: CASSSGTGNRGTEAFF.

In this sample, this clone turned up once. The chain combines TRBV29-1 with TRBJ2-7, with 7 bases that match TRBD1. The length of the CDR3 is 13 residues. The junction had 7 bases not matched to a gene; V was cut back by 4 bases and J by 4 bases. Germline loops: CDR1 SQVTM, CDR2 ANQGSEA. DNA of the CDR3: TGCAGCGTTGTGGACAGGTCGGTGTACGAGCAGTACTTC. Translated: CSVVDRSVYEQYF.

V is TRBV19 and J is TRBJ2-7; the D gene is possibly TRBD1 (5 bases). CDR1 and CDR2 from the germline V gene are LNHDA and SQIVND (reference sequence). V was shortened by 2 bases and J by 2 bases, with 13 bases between the two germline ends. This CDR3 has 15 amino acids. The CDR3 DNA follows: TGTGCCAGTAGTATACATACAGGCATTACCTACGAGCAGTACTTC. This codes for CASSIHTGITYEQYF.

V and J are TRBV18 and TRBJ1-4; the D gene is possibly TRBD1 (6 bases). This CDR3 contains 16 residues. The V end was cut by 5 bases, the J end by 0 bases, with 13 bases between. The germline gives CDR1 KGHSH, CDR2 LQKENI. The CDR3 DNA reads TGTGCCAGCTCATTCGGACAGCTTGCAACTAATGAAAAACTGTTTTTT. Its translation: CASSFGQLATNEKLFF.

The gene calls are TRBV19 and TRBJ2-3; 7 nucleotides match TRBD2. Germline V CDR1 and CDR2: LNHDA, SQIVND (reference sequence). Unmatched junction bases numbered 7, after V lost 9 bases and J lost 4 bases. The CDR3 has 13 amino acids. The CDR3 protein is CASIPRGADTQYF. The DNA of the CDR3 is TGTGCCAGCATTCCCCGGGGGGCAGATACGCAGTATTTT.

The V call is TRBV18, the J call TRBJ1-3; D ambiguous. Looked up from germline, CDR1 is KGHSH and CDR2 is LQKENI. The CDR3 totals 16 residues. Trimming stripped 1 base from V and 7 bases from J, with 17 bases between. This CDR3 reads CASSPLPPQLSNTIYF. CDR3 DNA: TGTGCCAGCTCACCACTCCCTCCTCAACTGAGTAACACCATATATTTT.

The chain has TRBV28 and TRBJ1-4; 7 nucleotides align to TRBD1. Losses at the gene ends were 5 bases for V and 5 bases for J; bases not matched to a gene: 8. CDR3 length: 15 amino acids. CDR1 and CDR2 from the germline V gene are MDHEN and SYDVKM. CDR3 protein: CASSQAGGGNEKLFF. The CDR3 DNA reads as TGTGCCAGCAGTCAAGCAGGGGGTGGGAATGAAAAACTGTTTTTT.